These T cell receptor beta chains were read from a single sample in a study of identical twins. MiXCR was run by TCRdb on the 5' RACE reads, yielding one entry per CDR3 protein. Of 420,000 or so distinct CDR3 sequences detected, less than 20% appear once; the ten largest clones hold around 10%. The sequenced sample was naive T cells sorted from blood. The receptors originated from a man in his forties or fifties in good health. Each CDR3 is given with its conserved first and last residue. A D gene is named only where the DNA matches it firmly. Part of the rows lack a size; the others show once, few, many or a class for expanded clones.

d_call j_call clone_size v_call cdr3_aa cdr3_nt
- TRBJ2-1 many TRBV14 CASSQDPGPQFF TGTGCCAGCAGCCAAGACCCAGGACCGCAGTTCTTC
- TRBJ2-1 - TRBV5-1 CASSSFRDLGEQFF TGCGCCAGCAGCTCCTTTAGGGACCTCGGTGAGCAGTTCTTC
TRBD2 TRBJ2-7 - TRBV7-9 CASSSSGGPSYEQYF TGTGCCAGCAGCTCTAGCGGGGGACCGTCCTACGAGCAGTACTTC
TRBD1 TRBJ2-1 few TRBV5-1 CASSSLPGGSYNEQFF TGCGCCAGCAGCTCCCTGCCAGGGGGCTCCTACAATGAGCAGTTCTTC
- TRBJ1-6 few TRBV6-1 CASSEQRGSPLHF TGTGCCAGCAGTGAACAACGAGGCTCACCCCTCCACTTT
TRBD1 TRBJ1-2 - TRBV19 CASIPSGDRGAYGYTF TGTGCCAGTATTCCCTCCGGGGACAGGGGAGCGTATGGCTACACCTTC
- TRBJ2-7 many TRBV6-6 CASRDDDSSEQYF TGTGCCAGCAGGGATGACGACAGCAGCGAGCAGTACTTC
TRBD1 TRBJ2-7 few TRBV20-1 CSARTTGGYEQYF TGCAGTGCTAGAACGACAGGGGGATACGAGCAGTACTTC
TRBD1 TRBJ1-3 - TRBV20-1 CSAGQGQGFGNTIYF TGCAGTGCTGGCCAAGGACAGGGCTTCGGAAACACCATATATTTT
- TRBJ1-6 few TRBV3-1 CASSQTAAVMRAPLHF TGTGCCAGCAGCCAAACCGCGGCCGTCATGAGGGCACCCCTCCACTTT
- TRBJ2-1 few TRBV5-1 CASSLATVAQLYNEQFF TGCGCCAGCAGCTTGGCGACAGTAGCTCAACTATACAATGAGCAGTTCTTC
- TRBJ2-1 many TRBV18 CASSPPIGDEQFF TGTGCCAGCTCACCACCGATAGGGGATGAGCAGTTCTTC
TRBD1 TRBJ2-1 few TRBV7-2 CASSPPGTGHNEQFF TGTGCCAGCAGCCCCCCCGGGACAGGGCACAATGAGCAGTTCTTC
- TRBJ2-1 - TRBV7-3 CASSSWGTGPYNEQFF TGTGCCAGCAGCTCCTGGGGCACGGGGCCCTACAATGAGCAGTTCTTC